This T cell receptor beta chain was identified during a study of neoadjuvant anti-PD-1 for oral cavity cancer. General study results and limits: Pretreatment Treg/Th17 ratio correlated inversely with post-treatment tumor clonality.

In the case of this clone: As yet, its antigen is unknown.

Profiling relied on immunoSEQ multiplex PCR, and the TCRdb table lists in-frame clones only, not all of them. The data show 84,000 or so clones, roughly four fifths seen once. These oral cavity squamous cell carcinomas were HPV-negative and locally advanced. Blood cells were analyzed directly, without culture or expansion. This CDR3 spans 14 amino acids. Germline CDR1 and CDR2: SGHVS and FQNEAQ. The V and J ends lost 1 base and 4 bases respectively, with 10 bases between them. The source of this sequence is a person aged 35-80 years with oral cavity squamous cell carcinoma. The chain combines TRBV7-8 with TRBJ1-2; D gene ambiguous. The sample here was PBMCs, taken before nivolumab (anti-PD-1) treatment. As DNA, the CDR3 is TGTGCCAGCAGCTTAGAACCGGAGATCTATGGCTACACCTTC. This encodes CASSLEPEIYGYTF.